This entry features one T cell receptor beta chain sequence. With random hexamers, 0.5 to 1 ug RNA was reverse transcribed. TCRdb analysed the immunoSEQ multiplex PCR reads with MiXCR anew, one entry per CDR3 protein. The sample includes about 210,000 distinct CDR3 sequences, nearly 97% seen only once; the top ten take 0.075% to 0.095%. The entry originates in a study of CD8 T cells in Susac syndrome. From germline, CDR1 is SGHRS and CDR2 YFSETQ. V was clipped by 0 bases and J by 1 base, with 4 bases between them. The CDR3 is 14 residues long. The sequence came from a human donor with multiple sclerosis. The gene calls are TRBV5-1 and TRBJ2-2, with D uncertain. The specimen sequenced was CD4+ T cells from PBMCs. CDR3 DNA: TGCGCCAGCAGCTTGGATGGGAACACCGGGGAGCTGTTTTTT. This codes for CASSLDGNTGELFF.